Following are 12 T cell receptor beta chains from one sample sequenced in a study of CD8 T cells in ankylosing spondylitis. TCRdb reprocessed the 5' RACE reads via MiXCR and lists one record per CDR3 protein. The sample lists about 260,000 distinct CDR3 sequences; 20% to 30% were seen once. Sequences were obtained from blood, either unsorted or a sorted T cell fraction (not recorded which). All receptors come from a male donor with ankylosing spondylitis or in good health (not recorded which).

This clonotype was seen only once. One end of the junction fails to match germline, which may point to a read error. The genes are TRBV20-1 and TRBJ2-7; D might be TRBD1 (6 bases). The CDR3 length is 12 residues. Germline lookup yields CDR1 DFQATT and CDR2 SNEGSKA (reference sequence). CDR3 loop: CSARGQLYEQYF. CDR3 nucleotide sequence: TGCAGTGCCAGAGGACAGCTCTACGAGCAGTACTTC.

This clonotype was counted at least ten times. V is TRBV3-1 and J is TRBJ2-7; the D is unclear. Germline V lookup: CDR1 LGHDT, CDR2 YNNKEL (reference sequence). V was trimmed by 5 bases and J by 7 bases, leaving 9 bases between them. The CDR3 sequence is 11 residues long. The CDR3 region has the DNA TGTGCCAGCAGCTTCGATCGGGAGCAGTACTTC. This sequence encodes CASSFDREQYF.

The chain joins TRBV12-3 or TRBV12-4 to TRBJ2-5; 7 positions agree with TRBD1. Trimming at V came to 6 bases and at J to 6 bases, leaving 7 bases not matched to a gene. The CDR3 consists of 13 residues. CDR3: CASSRDSSQTQYF. The CDR3 DNA sequence: TGTGCCAGCAGCAGGGACAGCTCGCAGACCCAGTACTTC.

This clonotype came up a few times. The genes are TRBV28 and TRBJ2-1; D remains unclear. The CDR3 is 13 residues long. With 3 bases removed from V and 9 bases from J, the gap between germline ends came to 12 bases. Germline assignment: CDR1 MDHEN and CDR2 SYDVKM. As DNA, the CDR3 is TGTGCCAGCAGTTTTCAGCCCGACCCTGAGCAGTTCTTC. Protein sequence: CASSFQPDPEQFF.

The chain links TRBV27 to TRBJ1-6, with D uncertain. Germline loops: CDR1 MNHEY, CDR2 SMNVEV (reference sequence). V was shortened by 8 bases and J by 7 bases, with 21 bases between the two germline ends. There are 16 residues in the CDR3. CDR3 loop: CASQRRGTTENSPLHF. CDR3 DNA sequence: TGTGCCAGCCAACGTCGGGGAACAACGGAGAATTCACCCCTCCACTTT.

This chain links TRBV20-1 with TRBJ2-3; 8 bases map to TRBD2. V was clipped by 3 bases and J by 0 bases; unmatched bases: 8. This CDR3 has 16 amino acids. The V gene's germline CDR1 is DFQATT and CDR2 SNEGSKA (reference sequence). The CDR3 coding sequence is TGCAGTGCTAGCCGGGGGGGAGGACTGAGCACAGATACGCAGTATTTT. It specifies CSASRGGGLSTDTQYF.

In this sample, this clonotype turned up many times. The chain couples TRBV12-3 or TRBV12-4 to TRBJ1-1; tentative D call: TRBD1 (6 bases). Trimming cost V 5 bases and J 1 base, with 8 bases left between them. The CDR3 length is 13 residues. This chain's CDR3 is CASSPGANTEAFF. The CDR3 DNA sequence: TGTGCCAGCAGTCCAGGGGCGAACACTGAAGCTTTCTTT.

This clonotype has at least ten counts. This chain connects TRBV6-5 to TRBJ2-1, with 7 bases matching TRBD2. In germline, CDR1 is MNHEY, CDR2 SVGAGI. The CDR3 length is 16 residues. The V and J ends lost 4 bases and 5 bases, in that order; junction bases with no gene match: 11. The CDR3 loop is CASSSHRAGDNNEQFF. For the CDR3, the DNA is TGTGCCAGCAGTTCTCATCGGGCGGGGGATAACAATGAGCAGTTCTTC.

This clonotype was detected ten times or more. The rearrangement links TRBV29-1 to TRBJ2-1; either TRBD1 or TRBD2 may fit D (7 bases each). The CDR3 has 12 amino acids. Germline V gene data show CDR1 as SQVTM and CDR2 as ANQGSEA. V was trimmed by 4 bases and J by 7 bases, leaving 11 bases between them. The CDR3 loop is CSVARGGNEQFF. The DNA of the CDR3 is TGCAGCGTTGCCAGGGGGGGTAATGAGCAGTTCTTC.

This clonotype has only a few counts. The rearrangement links TRBV20-1 to TRBJ2-7; a possible D gene is TRBD2 (6 bases). The CDR3 is made up of 14 amino acids. V was trimmed by 3 bases and J by 7 bases, leaving 19 bases between them. The germline gives CDR1 DFQATT, CDR2 SNEGSKA (reference sequence). The CDR3 nucleotides read TGCAGTGCTAGGCTTACCCAGGGAGGTTGGGAGCAGTACTTC. Translated, it gives CSARLTQGGWEQYF.

V is TRBV2 and J is TRBJ2-1, with TRBD2 matching 8 bases. This CDR3 is built from 16 residues. CDR1 is SNHLY and CDR2 is FYNNEI in the germline V gene. The ends lost 0 bases at V and 7 bases at J; junction bases unmatched: 8. CDR3: CASSEALAGLRNEQFF. The CDR3 DNA reads TGTGCCAGCAGTGAAGCCTTAGCGGGGCTGAGGAATGAGCAGTTCTTC. The full variable domain, completed using reference TRBV2 and TRBJ2-1, is EPEVTQTPSHQVTQMGQEVILRCVPISNHLYFYWYRQILGQKVEFLVSFYNNEISEKSEIFDDQFSVERPDGSNFTLKIRSTKLEDSAMYFCASSEALAGLRNEQFFGPGTRLTVL.

This rearrangement joins TRBV10-1 to TRBJ2-1; D may correspond to TRBD1 or TRBD2 (5 bases each). The CDR3 length is 16 residues. V dropped 0 bases and J dropped 3 bases, with 12 bases sitting between them. CDR1 and CDR2 from the germline V gene are WNHNN and SYGVQD (reference sequence). The CDR3 DNA reads as TGCGCCAGCAGTGAGTCTGGGGGTAAGGACTACAATGAGCAGTTCTTC. Protein product: CASSESGGKDYNEQFF.